A single sample is the source of the 6 T cell receptor beta chains below, sequenced in a study of cytomegalovirus exposure and HLA in healthy donors. PCR primers comprised 60 Vbeta and 13 Jbeta primers. Libraries were prepared by immunoSEQ multiplex PCR; TCRdb keeps only in-frame clonotypes and omits some of them. The data show under 250,000 clones, with about 80% seen just once and under 0.8% held by the top ten. Sequenced sample: PBMCs. The receptors were gathered from a man aged 18 to 29 in good health and CMV-seronegative.

This sequence joins TRBV14 and TRBJ2-1, with 8 bases fitting TRBD2. From germline, CDR1 is SGHDN and CDR2 FVKESK. The CDR3 contains 17 residues. After removal of 1 base from V and 4 bases from J, the junction contained 9 bases not matched to a gene. In nucleotides, the CDR3 is TGTGCCAGCAGCCAAGGTGAACTAGCGGAGACTTACAATGAGCAGTTCTTC. Amino acids: CASSQGELAETYNEQFF.

This clone was seen a single time. The DNA for the CDR3 is TGTGCCAGCAGTTTAAGTACGGTGACAGGGACCCAGTACTTC. It encodes CASSLSTVTGTQYF. The chain joins TRBV27 to TRBJ2-5, with a possible D match to TRBD1 (6 bases). This CDR3 has 14 residues. In germline, CDR1 is MNHEY, CDR2 SMNVEV (reference sequence). Trimming stripped 2 bases from V and 7 bases from J, with 14 bases between.

The rearrangement uses TRBV14 and TRBJ2-3, with D possibly matching TRBD2 (6 bases). Germline V CDR1 and CDR2: SGHDN, FVKESK. This CDR3 comprises 17 residues. Trimming removed 0 bases from V and 2 bases from J, with 15 bases in between. CDR3: CASSQDDGLIFTDTQYF. Here the CDR3 DNA reads TGTGCCAGCAGCCAAGACGACGGACTAATATTCACAGATACGCAGTATTTT.

The chain links TRBV14 to TRBJ1-1; weak D call: TRBD1 (5 bases). Germline V CDR1 and CDR2: SGHDN, FVKESK. This CDR3 comprises 14 residues. Trimming removed 3 bases at V and 2 bases at J, with 10 bases between. The CDR3 here is CASSQSTDNTEAFF. For the CDR3, the DNA is TGTGCCAGCAGCCAGTCGACAGATAACACTGAAGCTTTCTTT. The full variable domain, completed using reference TRBV14 and TRBJ1-1, is EAGVTQFPSHSVIEKGQTVTLRCDPISGHDNLYWYRRVMGKEIKFLLHFVKESKQDESGMPNNRFLAERTGGTYSTLKVQPAELEDSGVYFCASSQSTDNTEAFFGQGTRLTVV.

This sequence joins TRBV5-1 and TRBJ2-2, with a tentative D call TRBD1 (5 bases). CDR1 and CDR2 (germline): SGHRS, YFSETQ. The CDR3 has 16 amino acids. V was pared by 4 bases and J by 3 bases, with 16 bases between. CDR3 protein: CASSPRVGTDTGELFF. In DNA, the CDR3 is TGCGCCAGCAGCCCCAGGGTGGGAACGGACACCGGGGAGCTGTTTTTT.

The chain links TRBV14 to TRBJ2-3, with 7 nucleotides matching TRBD2. Germline-derived CDR1 and CDR2 are SGHDN and FVKESK. The CDR3 covers 14 residues. V gave up 4 bases and J gave up 7 bases; unmatched junction bases: 8. As DNA, the CDR3 is TGTGCCAGCAGCCCCCTTGCGGGAGAATATACGCAGTATTTT. Residues: CASSPLAGEYTQYF. Filled out from reference TRBV14 and TRBJ2-3, the complete variable domain reads EAGVTQFPSHSVIEKGQTVTLRCDPISGHDNLYWYRRVMGKEIKFLLHFVKESKQDESGMPNNRFLAERTGGTYSTLKVQPAELEDSGVYFCASSPLAGEYTQYFGPGTRLTVL.